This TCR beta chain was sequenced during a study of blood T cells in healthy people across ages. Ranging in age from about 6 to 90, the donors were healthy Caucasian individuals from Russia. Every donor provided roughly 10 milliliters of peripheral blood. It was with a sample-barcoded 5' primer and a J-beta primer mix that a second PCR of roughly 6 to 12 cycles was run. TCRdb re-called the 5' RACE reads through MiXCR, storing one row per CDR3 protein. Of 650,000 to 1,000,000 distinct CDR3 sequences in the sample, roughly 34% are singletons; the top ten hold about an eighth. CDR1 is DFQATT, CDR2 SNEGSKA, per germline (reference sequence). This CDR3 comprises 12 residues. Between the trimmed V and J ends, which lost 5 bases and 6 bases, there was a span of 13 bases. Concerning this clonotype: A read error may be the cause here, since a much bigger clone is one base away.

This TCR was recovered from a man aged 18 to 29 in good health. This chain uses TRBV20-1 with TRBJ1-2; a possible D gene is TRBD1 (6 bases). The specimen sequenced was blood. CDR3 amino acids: CSAGTGRDGYTF. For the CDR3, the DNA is TGCAGTGCTGGTACAGGGAGAGATGGCTACACCTTC.